This T cell receptor (beta chain) was captured in a study of cytomegalovirus exposure and HLA in healthy donors (TCRdb year 2017). At the level of the whole study: According to an earlier analysis of a few hundred of the donors, 150 million to 200 million T cells yielded 100 million or so unique TCR beta sequences and less than 300 Gb of sequence data. An early release covering roughly 640 HLA-typed donors comprised 250 to 350 gigabases of sequencing data and around 85 million unique TCR sequences. Among the roughly 400 genotyped donors, more than 70% belonged to the genetic ancestry cluster associated with self-reported Caucasian donors. The study aimed to test whether signatures of past pathogen exposure could be identified by cataloging public T cell receptors. The study profiled the T cell repertoires of under 850 subjects by immunosequencing and related them to cytomegalovirus serostatus. In addition to the first cohort of about 650 subjects, a separate validation cohort of some 120 different subjects was used. To predict cytomegalovirus infection status, the study brought together high-throughput TCR immunosequencing, statistical association of individual TCRs with disease status, and machine learning. In a later analysis, previously published TCR beta repertoires from 550 to 700 donors were re-analyzed and high-resolution HLA genotyping was added so that TCR occurrence patterns could be studied. Rather than using new phenotypic data, the later analysis identified candidate immune exposures from TCR beta sequences and from how often those sequences occurred across donors. An earlier analysis of about 620 of the donors applied high-throughput TCR beta sequencing to assess whether each TCR beta V gene segment acted as functional or pseudogenic. Alongside the repertoire data, information on donor age, sex, ethnicity and CMV serostatus was compiled. In a later genetic analysis, genome-wide SNP genotypes for about 55% of the roughly 700 donors were used, and that subset was treated as a discovery cohort. All discovery cohort repertoires had been generated on a single sequencing platform. HLA typing included class I and class II loci at four-digit resolution. The number of typed donors differed by locus: about 620-630 for A, B, C, DRB1 and DQB1; 500 to 550 for DQA1; approximately 600 for DPA1; and around 470 for DPB1. Because of strong linkage in the cohort, roughly 5 DR-DQ haplotypes were treated as single units for association and clustering. On average, roughly 250,000 unique TCR beta nucleotide sequences were sequenced per donor among 300 to 500 genotyped donors of the cohort, with roughly a sixth of those sequences being non-productive. Study-wide conclusions, independent of this receptor: In a later analysis, some 17,000 TCR beta sequences were associated with specific HLA alleles at a false discovery rate of 0.05. Correlated functional status among segregating V segments might reflect linkage disequilibrium, but an unknown experimental factor could not be ruled out. According to a later analysis, most CMV-associated TCR beta chains appeared to be HLA-restricted, and the HLA associations seemed to be driven largely by CMV exposure. The cohort was sequenced for TCR beta chains only, and without alpha or paired-chain data the features that could be detected were limited. Because counts were too low, seventeen rarely observed V segments, including chromosome 9 orphons, were left out of the earlier analysis of 587 of the donors. When HLA alleles, especially DR and DQ, strongly co-occurred, attributing TCR associations to individual alleles was difficult. According to a later genetic analysis, donors in an Asian-associated ancestry cluster had fewer N-insertions in productive TCRs than the approximately 650-donor mean. In a later genetic analysis, a missense DCLRE1C variant was associated with V-gene and J-gene trimming of TCR beta chains, and the association was replicated in an independent cohort. CMV serostatus was the only immune exposure information available for the cohort. Because the 87-base-pair reads could not distinguish some IMGT-functional V segments, including TRBV6-2 and TRBV6-3, those segments were excluded. A later analysis found that TCR association rates varied across HLA loci, with DRB1 alleles showing the most associated TCRs and HLA-C alleles the fewest. A further reported finding was that TCR beta sequences accurately predicted the HLA-A and HLA-B alleles for most subjects in the first cohort. A later analysis found that HLA-associated TCR beta chains were more clonally expanded and had lower generation probabilities than equally common non-associated chains. In the study, 150 to 200 TCR beta chains were listed as associated with cytomegalovirus. Most TCR sequences were seen in very few donors, while some public TCRs were found in many individuals. The authors suggested that the approach could potentially be extended to other disease states and immunological phenotypes. Cytomegalovirus status was reported to be diagnosed by the classifier with high specificity and sensitivity in both the original and validation cohorts. An earlier analysis of around 540 of the donors showed that most TCR beta V segments appeared in productive rearrangements either about 87% or about 30% of the time, which broadly matched IMGT annotations. In vitro tests confirmed that three of the cytomegalovirus-associated TCR beta chains recognize cytomegalovirus antigens. Because HLA typing was unavailable for some donors at each locus, only the typed subset was used in association tests. A group of highly shared sequence variants was considered likely to be a technical artifact of the sequencing pipeline. A later analysis reported that several top co-occurrence clusters appeared linked to parvovirus B19, influenza, CMV and Epstein-Barr virus. Sequencing depth was assumed to be roughly uniform across donors in the presence/absence analyses, though that assumption may not hold.

The CDR3 measures 12 amino acids from cysteine to phenylalanine. Solely the CDR3 DNA is kept, with 36 bases framed from the first base. Per the germline V gene, SNHLY is the CDR1 and FYNNEI is the CDR2. At the junction V is shortened by 8 bases and J by 11 bases, with 18 bases in between. For this clone: Its antigen has not been determined. Base qualities were left out, and no much larger clone turns up one base away.

In total, roughly 670 healthy bone marrow donors made up the cohort. At the time of sampling, every cohort member was nominally healthy, though immune exposures that went unrecorded were likely present. The donor tested CMV seronegative, placing the donor among the approximately 360 seronegative members of the cohort. Every donor gave a peripheral blood sample, and the peripheral blood mononuclear cells from that sample were used for TCR beta sequencing. Genomic DNA was extracted from the blood cell samples with the Qiagen DNeasy Blood Extraction Kit. Library creation used the immunoSEQ multiplex PCR assay. The multiplex PCR relied on a mix of 60 forward primers for TCR Vbeta segments and 13 reverse primers for TCR Jbeta segments. The CDR3 region of rearranged TCR beta genes was amplified from genomic DNA with a multiplex PCR assay. Amplified TCR beta libraries were sequenced as 87-base-pair reads on the Illumina HiSeq System. Per the source publication's procedure: Across the 700 or so repertoires, a later analysis counted tens of millions of unique TCR beta chains, some 11 million of which were shared by at least two donors. Raw reads were error-corrected and collapsed into unique sequences by a nearest-neighbor algorithm in which closely related sequences were merged to remove PCR and sequencing errors. Alignment of CDR3 sequences to IMGT reference sequences was used to assign V, D and J gene segments. For a sequence to be retained, a match of at least six nucleotides to both a V gene segment and a J gene segment was required. Rearrangements were called productive when the CDR3 lacked stop codons and stayed in frame with V and J; all others were non-productive. Following IMGT convention, CDR3 was defined as the stretch from the second conserved V-encoded cysteine to the conserved J-encoded phenylalanine. In an earlier analysis of roughly 580 of the donors, sequences lacking an unambiguous match to a single V gene segment were excluded. In an earlier analysis of 587 of the donors, V segments were called functional above 56.7% productive rearrangements and were called segregating when the between-donor standard deviation exceeded 5%. A statistical classification framework was built for diagnosing cytomegalovirus status from the catalog of TCR beta chain sequences. V and J gene assignment, in a later analysis, came from comparing TCR nucleotide sequences with IMGT/GENE-DB human TR gene sequences. A later analysis assigned CDR3 sequences and most-parsimonious VDJ recombination scenarios with the TCRdist pipeline. In a later analysis, each TCR beta chain was defined by its CDR3 amino acid sequence together with its V-gene family, and reads lacking a unique V-gene family were excluded. In a later analysis, around 600 highly shared, low-generation-probability nucleotide sequences were removed to address suspected cross-contamination and a sequencing artifact. For each public chain, a later analysis derived a clonal expansion index from normalized ranks of inferred template counts within each repertoire. In a later analysis, generation probabilities were computed using a VDJ recombination model fitted to out-of-frame rearrangements, and the results were checked against IGoR. In a later analysis, hypergeometric tests were used to score TCR-TCR, TCR-HLA and TCR-CMV co-occurrence, with a repertoire-size bias correction applied to TCR pairs. A later analysis estimated false discovery rates by permuting HLA or CMV assignments 20 times. A later analysis grouped co-occurring TCRs with DBSCAN, adding TCRdist sequence similarity when clustering within HLA-allele-positive subsets. For co-occurrence clustering, repertoires with fewer than 30,000 or more than 120,000 public chains were excluded, along with roughly 5 repertoires with anomalous nucleotide sharing. In its TCRdb copy, this immuneACCESS table keeps in-frame sequences only and misses some clones. Where compared with another copy, unresolved V genes explain less than half of these, and the others have no known cause. That table gives V, J and clone size, and the DNA gave D and trimming. This sample has over 30,000 clones in its table, and around 80% of those were observed once. In total, the top ten clones hold about 3.5% of the sample.

Recombination connected TRBV2 to TRBJ1-1; TRBD1 is perhaps the D gene, given 5 matching bases. The receptor was derived from a woman aged 18 to 35 in good health and CMV-seronegative. What was sequenced was PBMCs. The CDR3 amino acid sequence is: CASRRTEGLAFF. The bases are TGTGCCAGCCGCCGGACGGAGGGGCTCGCTTTCTTT.